These T cell receptor beta chains were read from a single sample in a study of OX40 agonist ivuxolimab in advanced cancers. Produced via immunoSEQ multiplex PCR; TCRdb's table is partial and in-frame only. This sample has about 33,000 clones, with about four fifths found just once. The sample here was CD4+ or CD8+ T cells sorted from blood, taken in a trial of the OX40 agonist ivuxolimab. The receptors originated from an adult with an advanced solid tumor such as melanoma, head and neck, liver or kidney cancer. The conserved cysteine and the conserved F or W are not part of the CDR3 here. Each record gives: J gene, V gene, CDR3 protein.

J: TRBJ1-6
V: TRBV15
CDR3: ATSRGRGLDSPLH

J: TRBJ1-1
V: TRBV19
CDR3: ASSIRESAEAF

J: TRBJ1-6
V: TRBV4-3
CDR3: ASSQVRGSNSPLH

J: TRBJ1-3
V: TRBV4-1
CDR3: ASTWEASGNTIY

J: TRBJ2-7
V: TRBV18
CDR3: ASSPAVAGAYEQY

J: TRBJ1-1
V: TRBV30
CDR3: AWNPSENTEAF

J: TRBJ2-7
V: TRBV4-1
CDR3: ASSQETGIPSEQY

J: TRBJ2-3
V: TRBV11-2
CDR3: ASRHRDRGFTDTQY

J: TRBJ2-2
V: TRBV7-6
CDR3: ASSLDGGAGELF

J: TRBJ2-7
V: TRBV4-1
CDR3: ASSQDLGRDAHEQY

J: TRBJ2-3
V: TRBV2
CDR3: ASSEETSTDTQY

J: TRBJ2-2
V: TRBV28
CDR3: ASRGHLTGELF

J: TRBJ1-6
V: TRBV5-1
CDR3: ASTPTGYNSPLH

J: TRBJ2-1
V: TRBV6-1
CDR3: ASSEAHDPGYNEQF

J: TRBJ2-7
V: TRBV28
CDR3: ASRYREAYEQY

J: TRBJ2-1
V: TRBV29-1
CDR3: SVSGLAGAYNEQF

J: TRBJ2-4
V: TRBV4-1
CDR3: ASSQVGLKNIQY

J: TRBJ2-5
V: TRBV28
CDR3: ASSSHNKEETQY

J: TRBJ2-7
V: TRBV30
CDR3: AWSMDSYEQY

J: TRBJ2-3
V: TRBV28
CDR3: ASSLETSTDTQY

J: TRBJ2-2
V: TRBV6-5
CDR3: ASSPGTANTGELF

J: TRBJ2-7
V: TRBV6-1
CDR3: ASSRWDSTYEQY

J: TRBJ2-1
V: TRBV7-9
CDR3: ASSLTEEQF

J: TRBJ1-5
V: TRBV28
CDR3: ASSLAEGGQPQH

J: TRBJ2-3
V: TRBV6-4
CDR3: ASSPAGGGTDTQY

J: TRBJ2-2
V: TRBV9
CDR3: ASSVDGEGGELF

J: TRBJ1-5
V: TRBV5-6
CDR3: ASSLKGAWQPQH

J: TRBJ1-1
V: TRBV9
CDR3: ASSVGAGTLNTEAF

J: TRBJ1-1
V: TRBV19
CDR3: ASNTGGLDVNTEAF

J: TRBJ2-2
V: TRBV10-2
CDR3: ASSELYTGELF

J: TRBJ2-7
V: TRBV28
CDR3: ASSPYHEIAYEQY

J: TRBJ2-6
V: TRBV2
CDR3: ASNRDVSGANVLT

J: TRBJ1-4
V: TRBV25-1
CDR3: ASSGWRRLF

J: TRBJ2-7
V: TRBV30
CDR3: AWSPGHTSSYEQY

J: TRBJ1-4
V: TRBV30
CDR3: AWSVVKLF

J: TRBJ1-1
V: TRBV19
CDR3: ASSPKHGGAITEAF

J: TRBJ1-5
V: TRBV27
CDR3: ASSLGDRFGGPQH

J: TRBJ2-7
V: TRBV4-1
CDR3: ASSQRTGSSYEQY

J: TRBJ1-5
V: TRBV7-2
CDR3: ASSLFDGSERPQH

J: TRBJ1-2
V: TRBV30
CDR3: AWSVEGPFYGYT

J: TRBJ2-3
V: TRBV4-2
CDR3: AFAPAGDSPTDTQY

J: TRBJ2-1
V: TRBV30
CDR3: AWRPMGGINYNEQF

J: TRBJ2-2
V: TRBV19
CDR3: ASSWARNTGELF

J: TRBJ1-3
V: TRBV9
CDR3: ASLGPPGNTIY

J: TRBJ1-4
V: TRBV19
CDR3: ASTLHPRTNEKLF

J: TRBJ2-1
V: TRBV7-9
CDR3: ASSLGSGRLNEQF

J: TRBJ1-1
V: TRBV11-2
CDR3: ASSLGRLNTEAF

J: TRBJ1-6
V: TRBV5-3
CDR3: ARSFGREVDNSPLH

J: TRBJ1-5
V: TRBV27
CDR3: ASSFSSPNQPQH